Presented here are 23 T cell receptor beta chains from one specimen sequenced in a study of blood T cell repertoires in COVID-19. Sequencing was performed with immunoSEQ multiplex PCR; in TCRdb, only in-frame clones are kept and a portion is missing. The profile covers roughly 56,000 clones, with roughly 90% appearing a single time and about a fifth taken by the ten largest. Sequencing input: peripheral blood. The receptors stem from a human donor in a cohort sampled during active COVID-19.

The chain joins TRBV7-2 to TRBJ1-2; 9 bases are a match to TRBD1. The CDR3 is 15 amino acids. Germline CDR1 reads SGHTA; CDR2 reads FQGNSA. V shed 5 bases and J 2 bases; nucleotides not matched to a gene: 6. The CDR3 region is CASSPRTGVNYGYTF. The CDR3 region has the DNA TGTGCCAGCAGCCCCCGGACAGGGGTAAACTATGGCTACACCTTC.

The rearrangement uses TRBV10-3 and TRBJ2-7, with D possibly being TRBD2 (7 bases). The CDR3 spans 16 residues. V was clipped by 4 bases and J by 0 bases, with 16 bases between them. CDR1 is ENHRY and CDR2 is SYGVKD in the germline V gene. The CDR3 loop is CAISGYDGGPSYEQYF. CDR3 bases: TGTGCCATCAGTGGCTATGACGGGGGGCCCTCCTACGAGCAGTACTTC.

This clone was observed once. The chain has TRBV9 and TRBJ2-2, with no clear D. This CDR3 region has 15 residues. From germline, CDR1 is SGDLS and CDR2 YYNGEE. The V end was cut by 0 bases, the J end by 5 bases, with 11 bases between. The chain's CDR3 is CASSVDRWRTGELFF. The CDR3 bases are TGTGCCAGCAGCGTAGACCGCTGGCGGACCGGGGAGCTGTTTTTT. Using reference TRBV9 and TRBJ2-2 for the parts outside the CDR3, the full variable domain is DSGVTQTPKHLITATGQRVTLRCSPRSGDLSVYWYQQSLDQGLQFLIQYYNGEERAKGNILERFSAQQFPDLHSELNLSSLELGDSALYFCASSVDRWRTGELFFGEGSRLTVL.

The chain links TRBV27 to TRBJ1-2, with TRBD1 identical over 8 bases. The trim removed 3 bases at V and 2 bases at J, leaving 2 bases unmatched. From germline, CDR1 is MNHEY and CDR2 SMNVEV (reference sequence). The CDR3 runs to 14 residues. The CDR3 reads CASSFRTGNYGYTF. CDR3 sequence (DNA): TGTGCCAGCAGTTTCCGGACAGGGAACTATGGCTACACCTTC.

This sequence joins TRBV6-5 and TRBJ2-5, with 8 nucleotides matching TRBD2. The ends lost 8 bases at V and 5 bases at J; junction bases unmatched: 10. Per germline, CDR1 MNHEY and CDR2 SVGAGI. The CDR3 contains 14 residues. DNA of the CDR3: TGTGCCAGCTCCCATCGGGGGGGCCGTGAGACCCAGTACTTC. Amino acid sequence: CASSHRGGRETQYF.

The chain's CDR3 is CSVGPGGQETQYF. CDR3 DNA: TGCAGCGTTGGGCCGGGAGGACAAGAGACCCAGTACTTC. V usage is TRBV29-1 and J usage is TRBJ2-5, with 7 bases aligning to TRBD2. V lost 4 bases and J lost 2; bases outside the gene matches: 4. The CDR3 covers 13 residues. Germline loops: CDR1 SQVTM, CDR2 ANQGSEA.

This chain links TRBV10-3 with TRBJ2-7; no firm D call. This CDR3 is 12 amino acids long. The V end lost 6 bases, the J end lost 5 bases, and 11 bases lay between the germline ends. Looked up from germline, CDR1 is ENHRY and CDR2 is SYGVKD. The CDR3 DNA is TGTGCCATCAGGGTCCATCGGGACGAGCAGTACTTC. This encodes CAIRVHRDEQYF.

The V gene is TRBV6-5, the J gene TRBJ1-1; no definite D call. The germline V gene has CDR1 MNHEY and CDR2 SVGAGI. The CDR3 extends over 12 amino acids. Trimming cost V 6 bases and J 1 base, with 6 bases left between them. CDR3 region: CASRRGNTEAFF. CDR3 DNA sequence: TGTGCCAGCAGACGAGGGAACACTGAAGCTTTCTTT.

Concerning this clone itself: The conserved phenylalanine or tryptophan is not found at the CDR3 terminus, so this likely reflects a read error. It is unclear where the CDR3 begins or ends on the DNA, so no DNA is shown, and the CDR3 is as TCRdb lists it. This chain links TRBV18 with TRBJ1-4; the table calls TRBD1, which could not be checked here. 11 amino acids form the CDR3, both terminal residues included. CDR1 KGHSH and CDR2 LQKENI come from the germline V gene. CDR3 loop: CASSPGGQPLA.

The chain has TRBV5-4 and TRBJ2-2; 12 bases fit TRBD1. Germline V gene lookup returns CDR1 SGHNT and CDR2 YYREEE (reference sequence). There are 15 residues in the CDR3. Unmatched junction bases numbered 1, after V lost 3 bases and J lost 4 bases. The CDR3 loop reads CASSSGQGATGELFF. The CDR3, as DNA: TGTGCCAGCAGCTCGGGACAGGGGGCCACCGGGGAGCTGTTTTTT.

The chain combines TRBV13 with TRBJ1-1; D is unclear. Trimming took 6 bases from V and 5 from J, leaving 16 bases between them. Germline V gene lookup returns CDR1 PRHDT and CDR2 FYEKMQ (reference sequence). CDR3 length: 14 amino acids. For the CDR3, the DNA is TGTGCCAGCAGTTACAAGACAAGATTAACTGAAGCTTTCTTT. The encoded protein is CASSYKTRLTEAFF. Based on the CDR3 plus reference TRBV13 and TRBJ1-1, the full variable domain is AAGVIQSPRHLIKEKRETATLKCYPIPRHDTVYWYQQGPGQDPQFLISFYEKMQSDKGSIPDRFSAQQFSDYHSELNMSSLELGDSALYFCASSYKTRLTEAFFGQGTRLTVV.

The chain couples TRBV13 to TRBJ2-5; 12 bases are a match to TRBD2. The junction had 5 bases not matched to a gene; V was cut back by 2 bases and J by 4 bases. Germline lookup yields CDR1 PRHDT and CDR2 FYEKMQ (reference sequence). This CDR3 is built from 16 residues. As DNA, the CDR3 is TGTGCCAGCAGCTTACGGCTAGCGGGGGGGATAGAGACCCAGTACTTC. This codes for CASSLRLAGGIETQYF.

This chain links TRBV6-6 with TRBJ2-7; 10 nucleotides match TRBD1. Germline CDR1 and CDR2: MNHNY and SVGAGI (reference sequence). This CDR3 region has 15 residues. J lost 3 bases, V lost 7 bases, and 9 bases had no gene match. CDR3 protein: CASKETGQGSYEQYF. The CDR3 DNA sequence: TGTGCCAGCAAAGAAACGGGACAGGGGAGCTACGAGCAGTACTTC.

This chain links TRBV6-2 or TRBV6-3 with TRBJ2-1; 11 bases map to TRBD2. CDR3 length: 13 amino acids. Per the germline V gene, CDR1 is MNHEY and CDR2 is SVGEGT. V lost 6 bases to trimming and J lost 12 bases; unmatched junction nucleotides: 7. DNA of the CDR3: TGTGCCAGCAGCTCACCTAGCGGGAGGACGCAGTTCTTC. Its translation is CASSSPSGRTQFF.

The chain links TRBV25-1 to TRBJ2-7; no reliable D call. V was shortened by 3 bases and J by 4 bases, with 7 bases between the two germline ends. Germline V CDR1 and CDR2: MGHDK, SYGVNS. CDR3 length: 12 amino acids. CDR3 region: CASSDLYYEQYF. The CDR3 coding sequence is TGTGCCAGCAGTGACCTTTATTACGAGCAGTACTTC.

Here the CDR3 reads CASSGSGGSHNEQFF. The CDR3 nucleotides read TGTGCCAGCAGCGGCAGCGGGGGGAGCCACAATGAGCAGTTCTTC. V is TRBV7-2 and J is TRBJ2-1, with 9 positions matching TRBD2. Trimming at V came to 5 bases and at J to 5 bases, leaving 7 bases not matched to a gene. Germline V lookup: CDR1 SGHTA, CDR2 FQGNSA. The CDR3 runs 15 residues.

The rearrangement links TRBV6-2 or TRBV6-3 to TRBJ1-5; tentative D call: TRBD1 (6 bases). Between the trimmed V and J ends, which lost 5 bases and 2 bases, there was a span of 7 bases. Per germline, CDR1 MNHEY and CDR2 SVGEGT. The CDR3 contains 13 residues. Here the CDR3 DNA reads TGTGCCAGCAGTCGACAGGGCAATCAGCCCCAGCATTTT. It encodes CASSRQGNQPQHF.

The chain uses TRBV6-2 or TRBV6-3 and TRBJ2-1; the D gene is possibly TRBD1 (6 bases). Per the germline V gene, CDR1 is MNHEY and CDR2 is SVGEGT. The CDR3 totals 15 residues. The ends were cut back, 5 bases at V and 7 bases at J, with 18 bases in the middle. CDR3 coding DNA: TGTGCCAGCAGTCGACGCGGAACAGGGTTAAATGAGCAGTTCTTC. Encoded protein: CASSRRGTGLNEQFF.

The rearrangement links TRBV30 to TRBJ1-5; D is ambiguous. In germline, CDR1 is GTSNPN, CDR2 SVGIG (reference sequence). CDR3 length: 13 amino acids. The germline V and J ends were trimmed by 3 bases and 3 bases, with 9 bases remaining between them. The CDR3 is CAWRSGFNQPQHF. In nucleotides, the CDR3 is TGTGCCTGGAGAAGCGGTTTCAATCAGCCCCAGCATTTT.

This sequence joins TRBV7-2 and TRBJ1-5, with D possibly matching TRBD1 (5 bases). Germline V gene data show CDR1 as SGHTA and CDR2 as FQGNSA. The V and J ends lost 1 base and 5 bases respectively, with 12 bases between them. The CDR3 spans 15 residues. DNA of the CDR3: TGTGCCAGCAGCTTAGACAGGTCAATAGATCAGCCCCAGCATTTT. Translating it yields CASSLDRSIDQPQHF.

This clone has only one observation. V gene TRBV27 combines with J gene TRBJ2-7; possible D gene TRBD1, 5 bases. Germline V gene sequence: CDR1 MNHEY, CDR2 SMNVEV (reference sequence). V gave up 4 bases and J gave up 0 bases, with 7 bases separating them. There are 13 residues in the CDR3. The CDR3: CASSYRSSYEQYF. As DNA, the CDR3 is TGTGCCAGCAGTTACAGGAGCTCCTACGAGCAGTACTTC.

In its sample, this clone was seen once. This chain links TRBV5-1 with TRBJ2-1, with 13 positions matching TRBD2. The V gene end was trimmed by 0 bases and the J gene end by 6 bases; junction bases not matched to a gene: 0. Germline V gene data show CDR1 as SGHRS and CDR2 as YFSETQ. The CDR3 has 15 residues. CDR3 nucleotides: TGCGCCAGCAGCTTGGGACTAGCGGGGGGCAATGAGCAGTTCTTC. Encoded protein: CASSLGLAGGNEQFF.

The chain carries TRBV30 and TRBJ2-3, with 7 bases identical to TRBD2. Trimming took 7 bases from V and 5 from J; bases not matched to a gene: 6. Germline CDR1 and CDR2: GTSNPN and SVGIG (reference sequence). This CDR3 spans 12 amino acids. The CDR3 nucleotides read TGTGCCTATTCGGGGGGACTAGATACGCAGTATTTT. Translation: CAYSGGLDTQYF.